This T cell receptor beta chain came from a study of T cell responses to AZD1222 COVID-19 vaccine. The V and J ends lost 2 bases and 7 bases respectively, with 12 bases between them. Per the germline V gene, CDR1 is SGHTA and CDR2 is FQGNSA. This CDR3 region has 15 residues. Sequencing used immunoSEQ multiplex PCR; TCRdb keeps in-frame clones, though not all of them. The profile shows some 70,000 clones, about 80% of them singletons. This chain uses TRBV7-2 with TRBJ1-6; no firm D call. The receptor's source is an adult who received the AZD1222 COVID-19 vaccine. The sequencing here drew on peripheral blood, taken 28 days after the second AZD1222 dose. The CDR3 loop is CASSLRASLNSPLHF. The CDR3 bases are TGTGCCAGCAGCTTAAGGGCCAGTTTGAATTCACCCCTCCACTTT.